The source of this T cell receptor (beta chain) is a study of blood T cell repertoires in COVID-19. Participants' reported clinical history set cohort assignment. The repertoire was sequenced with immunoSEQ multiplex PCR; TCRdb's copy has only in-frame clones and lacks some. The table shows about 260,000 clones, with around 88% occurring only once. The CDR3 consists of 14 residues. Germline V gene lookup returns CDR1 SGHVS and CDR2 FNYEAQ. V gave up 3 bases and J gave up 3 bases, with 11 bases separating them. The clonotype originates from a woman in her fifties or sixties who had recovered from COVID-19. Sequenced: PBMCs or T cells enriched from blood (not recorded which). The V and J genes are TRBV7-6 and TRBJ1-2; D not certain. The chain's CDR3 is CASSLGGLDYGYTF. The CDR3, as DNA: TGTGCCAGCAGCTTGGGCGGACTGGACTATGGCTACACCTTC.